The entry below gives a single T cell receptor (beta chain) sequence along with its context. Its antigen is as yet unknown. Each CDR3 protein is one row after TCRdb ran MiXCR on the reads. The sample records approximately 200,000 distinct CDR3 sequences, about 23% being singletons. Trimming stripped 4 bases from V and 4 bases from J, with 10 bases between. Germline lookup yields CDR1 DFQATT and CDR2 SNEGSKA (reference sequence). The CDR3 contains 12 residues. This record belongs to a study of T cell repertoires in cytomegalovirus infection. Study as a whole: The public TCR beta signatures pointed to both CMV infection and matching HLA type.

Study-wide findings and caveats: HLA-C-restricted, CMV-specific TCR beta clonotypes were dominant ex vivo.

This sequence originates from a human donor in good health (CMV status not recorded). Some clones in this sample may be carry-over from other donors' samples. This chain uses TRBV20-1 with TRBJ1-2; TRBD1 is a possible D gene (5 bases). Material for sequencing was CD8+ T cells from PBMCs. As DNA, the CDR3 is TGCAGTGCTACCGGGGCCACCTATGGCTACACCTTC. It translates to CSATGATYGYTF.